Here is one T cell receptor beta chain with its context. Its antigen is not identified. These data come from a study of T cells after yellow fever vaccination. Study-wide results and caveats: Highly abundant clonotypes carried over from the bulk population could end up in FACS-sorted repertoires as contaminants. Just a small share of clonotypes turned up in the CD4 compartment as well as the CD8 compartment.

MiXCR, run by TCRdb on the 5' RACE reads, gives a single entry per CDR3 protein. The sample has about 120,000 distinct CDR3 sequences, around 8.6% seen once. This CDR3 comprises 14 residues. The junction had 8 bases not matched to a gene; V was cut back by 0 bases and J by 6 bases. Germline values: CDR1 GTSNPN, CDR2 SVGIG (reference sequence). Source: CD8+ T cells sorted from PBMCs, taken 45 days after the yellow fever booster vaccination. The chain recombines TRBV30 with TRBJ2-7; 7 bases map to TRBD2. This sequence was found in a man between 25 and 39 years old who received the YFV17D yellow fever vaccine. The chain's CDR3 is CAWSVGAGEGEQYF. Written as DNA, the CDR3 is TGTGCCTGGAGTGTAGGGGCGGGAGAGGGCGAGCAGTACTTC.